This T cell receptor beta chain was sequenced for a study of blood T cell repertoires in COVID-19. V was cut by 1 base and J by 0 bases, with 16 bases left in between. Germline values: CDR1 SEHNR, CDR2 FQNEAQ (reference sequence). CDR3 length: 18 residues. TCRdb keeps only in-frame clones here, not all; method: immunoSEQ multiplex PCR. The sample holds 45,000 to 55,000 clones; around 68% are singletons and the top ten take 7.5% to 9%. This TCR was recovered from a woman between 65 and 79 years old with acute or convalescent COVID-19. The sequencing sample was made of peripheral blood. This chain uses TRBV7-9 with TRBJ2-1, with D possibly TRBD2 on 5 matching bases. CDR3 nucleotide sequence: TGTGCCAGCAGCTTAGAGGTTCGGGGAAAAGCCTCCTACAATGAGCAGTTCTTC. This codes for CASSLEVRGKASYNEQFF.